Given below is one T cell receptor beta chain in context. No antigen is known for it. Trimming took 5 bases from V and 3 from J, leaving 16 bases between them. In germline, CDR1 is SEHNR, CDR2 FQNEAQ (reference sequence). The CDR3 totals 15 residues. This sample was taken from a study of cytomegalovirus exposure and HLA in healthy donors. Study background: Just over 80% of around 400 genotyped donors fell in the Caucasian-associated ancestry cluster.

Primers for the PCR totalled 60 Vbeta and 13 Jbeta. TCRdb's copy holds only in-frame clones and misses some; the assay was immunoSEQ multiplex PCR. The sample holds some 80,000 clones. The study's findings and limits: Relative to equally common others, HLA-associated TCR beta chains showed greater clonal expansion in a later analysis. Accurate HLA-A and HLA-B prediction from TCR beta sequences was reported for most subjects.

Donors were nominally healthy when sampled, though unrecorded immune exposures were likely. This sequence originates from a man in his fifties or sixties in good health and CMV-seropositive. V is TRBV7-9 and J is TRBJ1-2; D perhaps matches TRBD1 (5 bases). Sequenced sample: PBMCs. The CDR3 here is CASSLTGGLDYGYTF. CDR3 coding DNA: TGTGCCAGCAGCCTCACAGGAGGGTTGGACTATGGCTACACCTTC. The entire variable domain, with the rest obtained from reference TRBV7-9 and TRBJ1-2, is as follows: DTGVSQNPRHKITKRGQNVTFRCDPISEHNRLYWYRQTLGQGPEFLTYFQNEAQLEKSRLLSDRFSAERPKGSFSTLEIQRTEQGDSAMYLCASSLTGGLDYGYTFGSGTRLTVV.